One T cell receptor beta chain is described in this entry. There are 15 residues in the CDR3. Germline CDR1 SGDLS, CDR2 YYNGEE. Trimming pared 0 bases from V and 3 bases from J, leaving 13 bases between. These data belong to a study of identical twins. Healthy Caucasians were all of the donors. TCRdb independently ran MiXCR on the 5' RACE reads; one entry per CDR3 protein. The profile shows about 520,000 distinct CDR3 sequences, under 25% of them singletons. These sequences were also reported in another study, on T cells expressing NK-cell markers.

Input material: CD4+ T cells sorted from blood. The receptor was derived from a woman younger than 35 in good health. V is TRBV9 and J is TRBJ2-7; D may correspond to TRBD1 or TRBD2 (5 bases each). This chain's CDR3 is CASSVATDTSYEQYF. The CDR3 DNA sequence: TGTGCCAGCAGCGTAGCTACGGACACTAGCTACGAGCAGTACTTC. Variable domain in full (rest from reference TRBV9 and TRBJ2-7): DSGVTQTPKHLITATGQRVTLRCSPRSGDLSVYWYQQSLDQGLQFLIQYYNGEERAKGNILERFSAQQFPDLHSELNLSSLELGDSALYFCASSVATDTSYEQYFGPGTRLTVT.